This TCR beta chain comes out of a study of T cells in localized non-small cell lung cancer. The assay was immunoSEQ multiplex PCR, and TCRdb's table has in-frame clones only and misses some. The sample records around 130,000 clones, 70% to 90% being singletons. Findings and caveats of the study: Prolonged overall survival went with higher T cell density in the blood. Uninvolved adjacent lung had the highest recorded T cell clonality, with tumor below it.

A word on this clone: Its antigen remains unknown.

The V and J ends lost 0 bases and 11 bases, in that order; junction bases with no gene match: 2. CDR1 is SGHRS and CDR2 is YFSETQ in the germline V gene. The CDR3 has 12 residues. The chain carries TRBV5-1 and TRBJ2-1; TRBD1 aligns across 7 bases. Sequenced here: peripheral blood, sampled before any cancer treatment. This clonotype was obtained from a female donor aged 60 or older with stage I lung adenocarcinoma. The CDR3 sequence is CASSLAGQQQFF. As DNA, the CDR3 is TGCGCCAGCAGCTTGGCGGGACAGCAGCAGTTCTTC.